This TCR beta chain emerged from a study of Ad26.COV2.S vaccination and SARS-CoV-2 variants. Study results and caveats: Vaccine recipients had higher spike-specific TCR breadth than placebo recipients.

TCRdb keeps only in-frame clones here, not all; method: immunoSEQ multiplex PCR. Seen here are about 180,000 clones, approximately 90% observed once, and the top ten hold about 5.5%. Note on this clone: Its target is unknown.

V was cut by 4 bases and J by 0 bases, with 9 bases left in between. Germline assignment: CDR1 SGHRS and CDR2 YFSETQ. The CDR3 consists of 14 residues. This TCR derives from a human donor who had recovered from COVID-19. Sequencing was performed on peripheral blood, taken after recovery from COVID-19. The V and J genes are TRBV5-1 and TRBJ2-3; D remains ambiguous. CDR3 loop: CASSLQASTDTQYF. CDR3 nucleotide sequence: TGCGCCAGCAGCCTGCAAGCTAGCACAGATACGCAGTATTTT.